Each of the 25 T cell receptor beta chains below was sequenced from the same sample in a study of graft-versus-host responses after intestinal transplantation. These receptors have no identified antigens. Produced via immunoSEQ multiplex PCR; TCRdb's table is partial and in-frame only. The sample lists about 130,000 clones; around 90% were seen once. The source was unstimulated CD4+ T cells sorted from spleen or lymph node cells, collected before intestinal transplant. These receptors originate from a human donor who received an intestinal transplant.

V usage is TRBV19 and J usage is TRBJ1-1; 9 nucleotides agree with TRBD1. Germline V gene sequence: CDR1 LNHDA, CDR2 SQIVND (reference sequence). CDR3 length: 15 residues. The V segment lost 5 bases and the J segment 1 base; nucleotides outside the gene matches: 5. Here the CDR3 reads CASSGPGQGNTEAFF. CDR3 bases: TGTGCCAGTAGTGGCCCGGGACAGGGGAACACTGAAGCTTTCTTT.

This clone was found once. The rearrangement uses TRBV9 and TRBJ2-5; 7 positions match TRBD2. The J call may be mistaken, given a closer DNA end match to TRBJ2-7. This CDR3 is 13 amino acids long. Germline CDR1 SGDLS, CDR2 YYNGEE. The CDR3: CASSVELASEQYF. For the CDR3, the DNA is TGTGCCAGCAGCGTAGAACTAGCGAGCGAGCAGTACTTC.

V is TRBV19 and J is TRBJ2-7; 9 positions match TRBD1. Germline lookup yields CDR1 LNHDA and CDR2 SQIVND (reference sequence). The CDR3 sequence is 15 residues long. Trimming cost V 2 bases and J 2 bases; bases outside gene matches: 4. This CDR3 is CASSIFGTGTYEQYF. CDR3 sequence (DNA): TGTGCCAGTAGTATATTCGGGACAGGGACCTACGAGCAGTACTTC.

This clone appeared a single time. This rearrangement joins TRBV5-5 to TRBJ1-4; D is unclear. V was shortened by 1 base and J by 8 bases, with 3 bases between the two germline ends. The CDR3 extends over 11 amino acids. Germline loops: CDR1 SGHKS, CDR2 YYEKEE (reference sequence). The CDR3 nucleotides read TGTGCCAGCAGCTTGACAGAAAAACTGTTTTTT. Translating it yields CASSLTEKLFF.

A single count supports this clone. The chain is built from TRBV7-2 and TRBJ2-1; 10 bases fit TRBD2. Germline CDR1 reads SGHTA; CDR2 reads FQGNSA. There are 15 residues in the CDR3. With V trimmed by 5 bases and J by 6 bases, 7 bases remained unmatched. CDR3 sequence reads: CASSATGTSVNEQFF. CDR3 DNA sequence: TGTGCCAGCAGCGCCACCGGGACTAGCGTCAATGAGCAGTTCTTC.

The rearrangement links TRBV6-1 to TRBJ1-5; tentatively, D is TRBD1 (5 bases). CDR3 length: 13 residues. The V gene's germline CDR1 is MNHNS and CDR2 SASEGT. Trimming took 8 bases from V and 5 from J, leaving 13 bases between them. This CDR3 is CASGSRGDQPQHF. The DNA for the CDR3 is TGTGCCAGCGGGTCACGAGGGGATCAGCCCCAGCATTTT.

The DNA of the CDR3 is TGTGCCAGCAGCTTGGAGGGCGGGAGGGCAGAAGATACGCAGTATTTT. Translating it yields CASSLEGGRAEDTQYF. This chain joins TRBV5-4 and TRBJ2-3; TRBD2 agrees at 9 bases. J gave up 5 bases and V 0 bases, and 7 bases lay outside the gene matches. Germline-derived CDR1 and CDR2 are SGHNT and YYREEE (reference sequence). This CDR3 contains 16 residues. The full variable domain, its missing parts supplied by reference TRBV5-4 and TRBJ2-3, is ETGVTQSPTHLIKTRGQQVTLRCSSQSGHNTVSWYQQALGQGPQFIFQYYREEENGRGNFPPRFSGLQFPNYSSELNVNALELDDSALYLCASSLEGGRAEDTQYFGPGTRLTVL.

The chain links TRBV4-2 to TRBJ2-5; a weak D match, TRBD1 (6 bases). The V end was cut by 1 base, the J end by 3 bases, with 9 bases between. From germline, CDR1 is LGHNA and CDR2 YNFKEQ. The CDR3 contains 14 residues. CDR3 nucleotide sequence: TGTGCCAGCAGCCAAGCCTCAGGGGAAGAGACCCAGTACTTC. Its translation: CASSQASGEETQYF.

The rearrangement links TRBV19 to TRBJ1-6; D unresolved. From germline, CDR1 is LNHDA and CDR2 SQIVND (reference sequence). This CDR3 spans 12 amino acids. V was shortened by 3 bases and J by 8 bases, with 5 bases between the two germline ends. The CDR3, as DNA: TGTGCCAGTAGTATGAATCATTCACCCCTCCACTTT. Amino acids: CASSMNHSPLHF.

The CDR3 nucleotides are TGTGCCAGCTCACCACTTCCAGGGTCGGATGGCTACACCTTC. Protein product: CASSPLPGSDGYTF. The chain recombines TRBV18 with TRBJ1-2; possibly TRBD1 for D (5 bases). Germline assignment: CDR1 KGHSH and CDR2 LQKENI. The ends were cut back, 1 base at V and 6 bases at J, with 12 bases in the middle. This CDR3 has 14 amino acids.

The CDR3 coding sequence is TGTGCCAGCAGCTTGGCCCCGGTAGGGCGCAATGAGCAGTTCTTC. It translates to CASSLAPVGRNEQFF. The rearrangement joins TRBV5-6 to TRBJ2-1; D gene ambiguous. From germline, CDR1 is SGHDT and CDR2 YYEEEE. The CDR3 consists of 15 residues. With 0 bases removed from V and 6 bases from J, the gap between germline ends came to 13 bases.

The chain recombines TRBV7-2 with TRBJ1-3, with D possibly matching TRBD1 (5 bases). The length of the CDR3 is 12 residues. The germline gives CDR1 SGHTA, CDR2 FQGNSA. Trimming cost V 6 bases and J 9 bases, with 12 bases left between them. The CDR3 loop reads CASSPSQGTIYF. In DNA, the CDR3 is TGTGCCAGCAGTCCTTCCCAGGGCACCATATATTTT. The full variable domain, completed using reference TRBV7-2 and TRBJ1-3, is GAGVSQSPSNKVTEKGKDVELRCDPISGHTALYWYRQSLGQGLEFLIYFQGNSAPDKSGLPSDRFSAERTGGSVSTLTIQRTQQEDSAVYLCASSPSQGTIYFGEGSWLTVV.

This clone was observed once. The CDR3 DNA reads as TGTGCCAGCAGCTTGGCCGGGGGCGCAACTAATGAAAAACTGTTTTTT. Translation: CASSLAGGATNEKLFF. V usage is TRBV5-8 and J usage is TRBJ1-4, with a possible D match to TRBD1 (6 bases). Germline values: CDR1 SGHTS, CDR2 YDEGEE. V was cut by 0 bases and J by 0 bases, with 9 bases left in between. The CDR3 runs 16 residues.

The chain uses TRBV15 and TRBJ2-7; D may be TRBD2 (6 bases). Germline lookup yields CDR1 LNHNV and CDR2 YYDKDF (reference sequence). The V gene lost 1 base and the J gene lost 7 bases, with 17 bases spanning the gap. This CDR3 contains 15 residues. The CDR3 nucleotides read TGTGCCACCAGCAGAGCTAGGGCGACTAGTCTGGAGCAGTACTTC. Residues: CATSRARATSLEQYF.

The J gene is TRBJ2-1, the V gene TRBV6-1; 10 bases fit TRBD2. V lost 4 bases, J lost 8 bases, and 5 bases stayed unmatched. Germline lookup yields CDR1 MNHNS and CDR2 SASEGT. CDR3 length: 14 residues. CDR3 nucleotides: TGTGCCAGCAGTGGAGCGGGAGGGCCCCATGAGCAGTTCTTC. As protein: CASSGAGGPHEQFF.

V is TRBV5-1 and J is TRBJ2-1, with D perhaps TRBD2 (6 bases). Trimming pared 1 base from V and 3 bases from J, leaving 8 bases between. CDR3 length: 14 amino acids. The germline CDR1 and CDR2 sequences are SGHRS and YFSETQ. The CDR3 sequence: CASSLWGVYNEQFF. In nucleotides, the CDR3 is TGCGCCAGCAGCTTGTGGGGGGTCTACAATGAGCAGTTCTTC.

The chain joins TRBV7-3 to TRBJ2-2; TRBD2 is a possible D gene (6 bases). This CDR3 is 14 amino acids long. V lost 5 bases to trimming and J lost 4 bases, with 11 bases between them. In germline, CDR1 is SGHTA, CDR2 FQGTGA. CDR3 amino acids: CASSQGLTTGELFF. The CDR3 bases are TGTGCCAGCAGCCAGGGACTTACCACCGGGGAGCTGTTTTTT.

This clone was detected once. V usage is TRBV5-1 and J usage is TRBJ2-7; weak D call: TRBD2 (7 bases). This CDR3 contains 16 residues. CDR1 and CDR2 from the germline V gene are SGHRS and YFSETQ. Deletions cut 0 bases from V and 1 base from J, with 14 bases between. DNA for the CDR3: TGCGCCAGCAGCTTGGACGGCGGGGGCGGGTCCTACGAGCAGTACTTC. Its protein product is CASSLDGGGGSYEQYF.

This clone was seen only once. Other DNA sequences in the sample encode the same CDR3. The J gene is TRBJ2-7, the V gene TRBV7-9; unclear D gene. This CDR3 region has 15 residues. V gave up 1 base and J gave up 1 base, with 11 bases separating them. The V gene's germline CDR1 is SEHNR and CDR2 FQNEAQ (reference sequence). The chain's CDR3 is CASSLGQDSSYEQYF. DNA of the CDR3: TGTGCCAGCAGCTTAGGGCAGGATTCGTCCTACGAGCAGTACTTC.

The CDR3 coding sequence is TGTGCCAGCAGTGAATCCGAGGACACTGAAGCTTTCTTT. The encoded protein is CASSESEDTEAFF. This rearrangement joins TRBV2 to TRBJ1-1; D unclear. Trimming stripped 2 bases from V and 3 bases from J, with 7 bases between. The CDR3 spans 13 residues. Germline CDR1 SNHLY, CDR2 FYNNEI.

The chain recombines TRBV5-1 with TRBJ2-1; TRBD1 might be the D (5 bases). Germline CDR1 SGHRS, CDR2 YFSETQ. This CDR3 has 17 amino acids. With 0 bases removed from V and 6 bases from J, the gap between germline ends came to 19 bases. CDR3 sequence reads: CASSLAGSGPTFNEQFF. Written as DNA, the CDR3 is TGCGCCAGCAGCTTGGCAGGGTCCGGGCCCACGTTCAATGAGCAGTTCTTC.

V gene TRBV7-9 combines with J gene TRBJ2-7, with TRBD1 matching 7 bases. The germline V gene encodes CDR1 SEHNR and CDR2 FQNEAQ (reference sequence). The CDR3 spans 14 residues. V shed 5 bases and J 3 bases; nucleotides not matched to a gene: 7. The CDR3 nucleotides are TGTGCCAGCAGCACACAGGGGATTCGCTACGAGCAGTACTTC. Its protein product is CASSTQGIRYEQYF.

The chain joins TRBV29-1 to TRBJ2-1; no clear D. This CDR3 spans 13 amino acids. Looked up from germline, CDR1 is SQVTM and CDR2 is ANQGSEA. V shed 4 bases and J shed 0 bases, with 7 bases lying between them. CDR3 sequence reads: CSVAGSSYNEQFF. As DNA, the CDR3 is TGCAGCGTTGCCGGTAGCTCCTACAATGAGCAGTTCTTC.

The chain combines TRBV10-1 with TRBJ1-1; D may be TRBD1 (5 bases). Germline assignment: CDR1 WNHNN and CDR2 SYGVQD (reference sequence). This CDR3 comprises 15 residues. Trimming took off 0 bases at V and 1 base at J, with 9 bases between the two ends. This CDR3 reads CASSESAGGNTEAFF. CDR3 DNA: TGCGCCAGCAGTGAGTCGGCGGGGGGGAACACTGAAGCTTTCTTT.

V and J are TRBV21-1 and TRBJ1-5; whether TRBD1, the table's D call, matches the DNA was not checked. TRBV21-1 is listed as a pseudogene. This CDR3 spans 19 amino acids. This CDR3 reads CASSKPPGQGPNSNQPQHF. The CDR3 DNA is TGTGCCAGCAGCAAACCCCCGGGCCAGGGGCCTAATAGCAATCAGCCCCAGCATTTT.